Presented here are 20 T cell receptor beta chains from one specimen sequenced in a study of blood T cells in healthy people across ages. Together with a sample-barcoded 5' primer, a J-beta primer mix was included in a second PCR lasting roughly 6 to 12 cycles. MiXCR, run by TCRdb on the 5' RACE reads, gives a single entry per CDR3 protein. Among roughly 1,500,000 distinct CDR3 sequences, about 40% were seen once, and the ten largest hold around 8%. Input material: blood. The source of these receptors is a woman aged 18-29 years in good health.

The chain is built from TRBV6-6 and TRBJ2-5, with D hard to call. This CDR3 is built from 14 residues. The germline CDR1 and CDR2 sequences are MNHNY and SVGAGI (reference sequence). Trimming took off 0 bases at V and 1 base at J, with 6 bases between the two ends. As DNA, the CDR3 is TGTGCCAGCAGTTACTCTTGGGCCCAAGAGACCCAGTACTTC. It codes for CASSYSWAQETQYF.

The genes are TRBV28 and TRBJ1-4, with 9 bases matching TRBD1. V gave up 4 bases and J gave up 9 bases; unmatched junction bases: 6. Germline loops: CDR1 MDHEN, CDR2 SYDVKM. This CDR3 contains 14 residues. The CDR3 reads CASSSGQGFQKLFF. The CDR3 region has the DNA TGTGCCAGCAGTTCGGGACAGGGATTTCAAAAACTGTTTTTT.

This clonotype was seen a few times. The genes are TRBV12-3 or TRBV12-4 and TRBJ1-4; D is ambiguous. V was clipped by 3 bases and J by 2 bases, with 4 bases between them. The CDR3 consists of 13 residues. This CDR3 is CASSFQTNEKLFF. Here the CDR3 DNA reads TGTGCCAGCAGTTTTCAGACTAATGAAAAACTGTTTTTT.

This clonotype was counted between two and nine times. J is TRBJ2-2 and V is TRBV10-3; perhaps TRBD1 as D (6 bases). The V end lost 0 bases, the J end lost 7 bases, and 15 bases lay between the germline ends. Germline V gives CDR1 ENHRY, CDR2 SYGVKD. This CDR3 comprises 16 residues. This CDR3 reads CAISESTQGGSGELFF. The DNA of the CDR3 is TGTGCCATCAGTGAGTCGACTCAAGGGGGAAGCGGGGAGCTGTTTTTT.

This clonotype came up many times. The genes are TRBV4-1 and TRBJ1-2; D uncertain. V was cut by 3 bases and J by 0 bases, with 17 bases left in between. CDR3 length: 17 residues. Germline values: CDR1 MGHRA, CDR2 YSYEKL. The CDR3 region is CASSQRAGGGANYGYTF. CDR3 coding DNA: TGCGCCAGCAGCCAGAGAGCGGGCGGCGGTGCTAACTATGGCTACACCTTC.

The V and J genes are TRBV6-5 and TRBJ2-3; D possibly uses TRBD1 or TRBD2 (5 bases each). Per germline, CDR1 MNHEY and CDR2 SVGAGI. This CDR3 region has 14 residues. V lost 7 bases and J lost 2, with 13 bases in between. CDR3 DNA sequence: TGTGCCAGCAAAGAGGGGTATACCACAGATACGCAGTATTTT. Amino acids: CASKEGYTTDTQYF.

This chain connects TRBV7-9 to TRBJ2-5; no clear D gene. The V and J ends lost 3 bases and 2 bases respectively, with 7 bases between them. Germline CDR1 SEHNR, CDR2 FQNEAQ (reference sequence). CDR3 size: 13 residues. CDR3 in DNA: TGTGCCAGCAGCTTCGTTGCTCAAGAGACCCAGTACTTC. Translation gives CASSFVAQETQYF.

Many counts were recorded for this clonotype. The chain has TRBV19 and TRBJ2-3, with D perhaps TRBD1 or TRBD2 (6 bases each). The CDR3 runs to 18 residues. V was trimmed by 5 bases and J by 5 bases, leaving 26 bases between them. Looked up from germline, CDR1 is LNHDA and CDR2 is SQIVND (reference sequence). The CDR3 sequence is CASSPTLGGGGGKDTQYF. DNA for the CDR3: TGTGCCAGTAGTCCAACCCTTGGTGGCGGAGGGGGAAAAGATACGCAGTATTTT.

The sample holds a few counts of this clonotype. The chain links TRBV9 to TRBJ2-5, with no clear D. Per germline, CDR1 SGDLS and CDR2 YYNGEE. V gave up 3 bases and J gave up 7 bases, with 10 bases separating them. The CDR3 extends over 12 amino acids. The CDR3 region is CASSGDRGTQYF. The CDR3 DNA reads TGTGCCAGCAGCGGGGATCGCGGGACCCAGTACTTC.

This clonotype has only a few counts. The chain links TRBV20-1 to TRBJ2-1, with TRBD2 matching over 7 bases. Germline trimming cut 6 bases from V and 9 bases from J; bases unmatched to any gene: 11. This CDR3 contains 13 residues. The germline V gene has CDR1 DFQATT and CDR2 SNEGSKA (reference sequence). The DNA of the CDR3 is TGCAGTGCGGCTCGACTAGCCCAGGGTGAGCAGTTCTTC. Amino acids: CSAARLAQGEQFF.

This clonotype appeared many times. The chain recombines TRBV7-2 with TRBJ2-1, with D unclear. This CDR3 comprises 16 residues. The V and J ends lost 2 bases and 1 base respectively, with 12 bases between them. Germline CDR1 reads SGHTA; CDR2 reads FQGNSA. Here the CDR3 reads CASSLSRALSYNEQFF. The CDR3 DNA is TGTGCCAGCAGCTTAAGTCGCGCGCTGTCCTACAATGAGCAGTTCTTC.

Only one count was recorded for this clonotype. This sequence joins TRBV5-5 and TRBJ2-7, with unresolved D. Trimming removed 4 bases at V and 2 bases at J, with 16 bases between. This CDR3 region has 15 residues. Germline assignment: CDR1 SGHKS and CDR2 YYEKEE (reference sequence). CDR3: CASSLSVPQPYEQYF. Here the CDR3 DNA reads TGTGCCAGCAGCCTCTCCGTCCCGCAACCCTACGAGCAGTACTTC.

J is TRBJ2-1 and V is TRBV6-5; 8 bases fit TRBD2. This CDR3 region has 16 residues. Per germline, CDR1 MNHEY and CDR2 SVGAGI. After removal of 2 bases from V and 3 bases from J, the junction contained 6 bases not matched to a gene. The CDR3 protein is CASSYGAREDYNEQFF. In DNA, the CDR3 is TGTGCCAGCAGTTACGGTGCGCGGGAGGACTACAATGAGCAGTTCTTC.

This sequence joins TRBV5-1 and TRBJ2-1; 8 bases align to TRBD1. Germline trimming cut 4 bases from V and 4 bases from J; bases unmatched to any gene: 10. CDR1 is SGHRS, CDR2 YFSETQ, per germline. The CDR3 is 16 amino acids. The CDR3 loop reads CASSGDPGQGYNEQFF. CDR3 coding DNA: TGCGCCAGCAGCGGTGACCCCGGACAGGGTTACAATGAGCAGTTCTTC.

The chain combines TRBV2 with TRBJ2-7, with D possibly being TRBD1 (5 bases). The last part of the DNA fits TRBJ2-5 better; the J call may be wrong. CDR1 is SNHLY and CDR2 is FYNNEI in the germline V gene. The CDR3 totals 15 residues. DNA of the CDR3: TGTGCCAGCAGTGAAGCCCGGACACCTCAAGAGACCCAGTACTTC. Residues: CASSEARTPQETQYF.

The chain has TRBV28 and TRBJ1-1; D is possibly TRBD1 (5 bases). This CDR3 region has 15 residues. Germline V gene lookup returns CDR1 MDHEN and CDR2 SYDVKM. Trimming pared 1 base from V and 3 bases from J, leaving 12 bases between. The CDR3 sequence is CASSLYRRGDTEAFF. The CDR3, as DNA: TGTGCCAGCAGTTTATATCGTCGAGGGGACACTGAAGCTTTCTTT.

Notes on this clonotype: The junction departs from germline at one end; a sequencing error may be responsible. The V gene is TRBV10-3, the J gene TRBJ1-5; D gene uncertain. The germline V gene encodes CDR1 ENHRY and CDR2 SYGVKD. This CDR3 has 12 residues. The chain's CDR3 is CAISHSNQLQHF. The CDR3 region has the DNA TGTGCCATCAGCCACAGCAATCAGCTCCAGCATTTT.

This clonotype has only a few counts. The genes are TRBV10-3 and TRBJ2-4; D not resolved. Between the trimmed V and J ends, which lost 6 bases and 0 bases, there was a span of 15 bases. This CDR3 is 16 amino acids long. Looked up from germline, CDR1 is ENHRY and CDR2 is SYGVKD. The DNA for the CDR3 is TGTGCCATCAGCCCTTCGGTAGGCCAAGCCAAAAACATTCAGTACTTC. This translates into CAISPSVGQAKNIQYF.

The rearrangement uses TRBV21-1 and TRBJ2-5. TRBV21-1 is annotated as a pseudogene. This CDR3 comprises 11 residues. The chain's CDR3 is CASPAEETQYF. The CDR3 coding sequence is TGTGCCAGCCCGGCGGAAGAGACCCAGTACTTC.

This clonotype was counted a few times. CDR3 in amino acids: CSAAVLDTQYF. The CDR3 DNA sequence: TGCAGCGCCGCCGTCTTGGATACGCAGTATTTT. The chain recombines TRBV29-1 with TRBJ2-3; no reliable D call. CDR1 is SQVTM, CDR2 ANQGSEA, per germline. V was clipped by 7 bases and J by 6 bases, with 11 bases between them. The CDR3 runs to 11 residues.